This T cell receptor beta chain was profiled in a study of cytomegalovirus exposure and HLA in healthy donors. Study conclusions and caveats: In a later analysis, most CMV-associated TCR beta chains appeared HLA-restricted. High sensitivity and specificity were reportedly achieved when the classifier diagnosed cytomegalovirus status.

Vbeta (60) and Jbeta (13) primers were used in the PCR. TCRdb's copy holds only in-frame clones and misses some; the assay was immunoSEQ multiplex PCR. This sample has 100,000 to 150,000 clones, with around three quarters found just once. Trimming removed 3 bases from V and 7 bases from J, with 18 bases in between. The CDR3 contains 16 residues. Germline CDR1 and CDR2: LGHNA and YNFKEQ. With respect to this clone: Antigen specificity is unknown.

This clonotype was sampled from a female donor in good health and CMV-seronegative. The chain recombines TRBV4-2 with TRBJ2-2, with a possible D match to TRBD2 (5 bases). The sequenced sample consisted of PBMCs. The CDR3: CASSQLGRAGVGELFF. CDR3 nucleotide sequence: TGTGCCAGCAGCCAGCTCGGGCGGGCTGGGGTCGGGGAGCTGTTTTTT.